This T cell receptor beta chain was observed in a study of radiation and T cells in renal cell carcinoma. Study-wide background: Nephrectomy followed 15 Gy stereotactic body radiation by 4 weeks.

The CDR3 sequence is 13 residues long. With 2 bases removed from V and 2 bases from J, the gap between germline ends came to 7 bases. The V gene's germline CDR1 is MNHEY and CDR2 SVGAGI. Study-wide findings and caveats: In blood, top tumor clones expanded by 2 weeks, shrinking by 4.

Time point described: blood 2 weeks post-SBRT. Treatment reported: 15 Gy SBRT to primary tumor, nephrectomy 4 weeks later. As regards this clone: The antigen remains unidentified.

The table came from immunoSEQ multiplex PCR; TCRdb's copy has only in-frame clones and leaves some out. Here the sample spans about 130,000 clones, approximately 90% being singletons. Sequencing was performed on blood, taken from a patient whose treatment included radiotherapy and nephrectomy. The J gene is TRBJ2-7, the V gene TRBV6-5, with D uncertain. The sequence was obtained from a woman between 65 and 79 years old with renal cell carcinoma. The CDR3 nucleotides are TGTGCCAGCAGTTACGGGCCCACCTACGAGCAGTACTTC. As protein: CASSYGPTYEQYF.